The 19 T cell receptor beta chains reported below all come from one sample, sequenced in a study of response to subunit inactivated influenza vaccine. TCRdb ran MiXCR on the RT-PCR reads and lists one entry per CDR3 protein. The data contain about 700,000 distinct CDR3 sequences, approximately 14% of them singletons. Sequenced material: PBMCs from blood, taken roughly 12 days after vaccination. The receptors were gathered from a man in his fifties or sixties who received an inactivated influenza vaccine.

The CDR3 is CSASRDRGGGYTF. CDR3 coding DNA: TGCAGTGCTAGCCGGGACAGGGGTGGAGGCTACACCTTC. The J gene is TRBJ1-2, the V gene TRBV20-1, with 10 bases matching TRBD1. The CDR3 is 13 amino acids. Germline V gene lookup returns CDR1 DFQATT and CDR2 SNEGSKA (reference sequence). Losses at the gene ends were 3 bases for V and 8 bases for J; bases not matched to a gene: 6.

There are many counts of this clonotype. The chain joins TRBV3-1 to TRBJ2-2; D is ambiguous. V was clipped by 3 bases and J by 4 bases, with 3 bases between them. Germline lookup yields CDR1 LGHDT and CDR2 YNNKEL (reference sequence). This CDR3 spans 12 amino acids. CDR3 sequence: CASSHPTGELFF. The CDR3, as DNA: TGTGCCAGCAGCCACCCCACCGGGGAGCTGTTTTTT.

CDR3 nucleotides: TGTGCCAGCAGCCCCCGTACGGGGGGGCCCTCAGAGACCCAGTACTTC. This encodes CASSPRTGGPSETQYF. The gene calls are TRBV7-2 and TRBJ2-5, with TRBD2 matching 8 bases. The V gene end was trimmed by 5 bases and the J gene end by 4 bases; junction bases not matched to a gene: 12. Germline CDR1 reads SGHTA; CDR2 reads FQGNSA. This CDR3 is built from 16 residues.

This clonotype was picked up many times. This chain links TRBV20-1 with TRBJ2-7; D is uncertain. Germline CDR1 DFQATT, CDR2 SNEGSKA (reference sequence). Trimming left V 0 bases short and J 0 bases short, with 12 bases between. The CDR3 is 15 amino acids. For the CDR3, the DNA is TGCAGTGCTAGAGATCCGGCCATACCCTCCTACGAGCAGTACTTC. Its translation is CSARDPAIPSYEQYF.

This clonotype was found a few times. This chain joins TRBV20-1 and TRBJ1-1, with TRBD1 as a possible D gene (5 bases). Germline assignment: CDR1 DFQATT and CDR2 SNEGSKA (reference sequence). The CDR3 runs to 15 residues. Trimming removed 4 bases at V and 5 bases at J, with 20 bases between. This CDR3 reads CSAKDSPTMRTEAFF. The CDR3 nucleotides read TGCAGTGCTAAAGACAGCCCCACTATGAGAACTGAAGCTTTCTTT.

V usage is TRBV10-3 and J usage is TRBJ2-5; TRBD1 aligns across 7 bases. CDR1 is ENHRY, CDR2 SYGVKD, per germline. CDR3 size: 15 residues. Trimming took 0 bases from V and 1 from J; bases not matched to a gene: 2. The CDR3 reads CAISESGQLQETQYF. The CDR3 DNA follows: TGTGCCATCAGTGAGTCGGGACAGCTCCAAGAGACCCAGTACTTC.

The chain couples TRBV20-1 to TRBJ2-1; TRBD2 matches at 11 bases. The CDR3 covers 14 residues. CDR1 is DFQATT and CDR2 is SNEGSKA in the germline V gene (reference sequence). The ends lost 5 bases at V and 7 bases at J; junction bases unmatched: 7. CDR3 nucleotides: TGCAGTGCTCCGCCTAGCGGGGGGAGGAATGAGCAGTTCTTC. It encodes CSAPPSGGRNEQFF.

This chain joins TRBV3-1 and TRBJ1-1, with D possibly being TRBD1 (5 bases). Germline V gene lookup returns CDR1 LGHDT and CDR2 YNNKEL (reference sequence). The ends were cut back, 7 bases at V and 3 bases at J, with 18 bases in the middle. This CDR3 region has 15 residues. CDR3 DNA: TGTGCCAGCAACCACGCCCAGGGACTCTACACTGAAGCTTTCTTT. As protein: CASNHAQGLYTEAFF.

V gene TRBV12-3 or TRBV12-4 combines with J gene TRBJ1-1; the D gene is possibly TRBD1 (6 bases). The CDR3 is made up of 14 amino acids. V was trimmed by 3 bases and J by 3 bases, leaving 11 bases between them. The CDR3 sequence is CASSFQGGDTEAFF. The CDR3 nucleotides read TGTGCCAGCAGTTTCCAAGGGGGAGACACTGAAGCTTTCTTT.

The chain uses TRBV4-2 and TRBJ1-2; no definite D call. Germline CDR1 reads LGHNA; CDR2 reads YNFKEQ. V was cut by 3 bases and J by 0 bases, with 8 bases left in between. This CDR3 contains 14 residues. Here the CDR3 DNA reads TGTGCCAGCAGCCAGGGTGGGGCTAACTATGGCTACACCTTC. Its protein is CASSQGGANYGYTF.

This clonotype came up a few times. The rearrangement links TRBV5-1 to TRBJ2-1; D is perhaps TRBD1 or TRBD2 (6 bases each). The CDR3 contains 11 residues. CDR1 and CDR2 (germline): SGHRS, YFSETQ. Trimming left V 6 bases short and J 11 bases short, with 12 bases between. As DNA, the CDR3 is TGCGCCAGCACGGAGGGGACAAAGCAGTTCTTC. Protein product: CASTEGTKQFF.

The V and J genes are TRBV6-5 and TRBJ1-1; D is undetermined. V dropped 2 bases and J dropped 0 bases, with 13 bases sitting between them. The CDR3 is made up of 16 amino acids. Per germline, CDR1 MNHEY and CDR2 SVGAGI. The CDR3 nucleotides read TGTGCCAGCAGTTACCTAAGACCCAATCTGAACACTGAAGCTTTCTTT. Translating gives CASSYLRPNLNTEAFF.

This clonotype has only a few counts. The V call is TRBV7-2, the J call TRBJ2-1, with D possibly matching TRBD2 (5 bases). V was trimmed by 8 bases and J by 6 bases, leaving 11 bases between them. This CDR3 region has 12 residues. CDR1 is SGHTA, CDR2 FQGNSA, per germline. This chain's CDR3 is CASARRANEQFF. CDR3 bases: TGTGCCAGCGCCCGGCGGGCCAATGAGCAGTTCTTC.

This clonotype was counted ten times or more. CDR3 sequence reads: CATSLRGSPYNEQFF. CDR3 DNA sequence: TGTGCCACCAGCCTGCGGGGGTCCCCCTACAATGAGCAGTTCTTC. This chain connects TRBV15 to TRBJ2-1; 7 bases are shared with TRBD2. V gave up 5 bases and J gave up 2 bases; unmatched junction bases: 6. There are 15 residues in the CDR3. Germline CDR1 LNHNV, CDR2 YYDKDF (reference sequence).

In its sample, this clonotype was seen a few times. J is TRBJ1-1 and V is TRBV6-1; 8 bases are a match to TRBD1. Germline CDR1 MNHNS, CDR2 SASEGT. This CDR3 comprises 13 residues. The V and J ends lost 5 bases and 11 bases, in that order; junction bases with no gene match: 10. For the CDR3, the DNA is TGTGCCAGCAGTCGGACAGGGCCGGTAAATGCTTTCTTT. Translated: CASSRTGPVNAFF.

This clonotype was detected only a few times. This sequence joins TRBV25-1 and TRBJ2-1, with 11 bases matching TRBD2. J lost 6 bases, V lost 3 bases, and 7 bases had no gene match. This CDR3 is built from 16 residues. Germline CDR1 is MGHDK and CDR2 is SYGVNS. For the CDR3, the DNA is TGTGCCAGCAGTGACCCGGGACTAGCGGAGTCCAATGAGCAGTTCTTC. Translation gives CASSDPGLAESNEQFF.

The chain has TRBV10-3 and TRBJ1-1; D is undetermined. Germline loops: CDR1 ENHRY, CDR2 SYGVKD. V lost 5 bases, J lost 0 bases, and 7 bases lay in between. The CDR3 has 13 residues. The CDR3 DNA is TGTGCCATCAGTATAAACCTGAACACTGAAGCTTTCTTT. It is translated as CAISINLNTEAFF.

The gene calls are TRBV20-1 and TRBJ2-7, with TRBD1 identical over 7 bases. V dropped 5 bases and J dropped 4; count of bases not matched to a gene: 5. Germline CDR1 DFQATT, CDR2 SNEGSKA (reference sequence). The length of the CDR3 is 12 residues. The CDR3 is CSAGPGGYEQYF. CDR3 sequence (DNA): TGCAGTGCTGGGCCAGGGGGTTACGAGCAGTACTTC.

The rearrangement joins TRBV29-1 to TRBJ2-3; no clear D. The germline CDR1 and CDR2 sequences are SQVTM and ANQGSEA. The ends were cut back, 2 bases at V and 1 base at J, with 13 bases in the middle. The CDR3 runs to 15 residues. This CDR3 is CSVERTLQGTDTQYF. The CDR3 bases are TGCAGCGTTGAAAGGACCCTCCAAGGCACAGATACGCAGTATTTT.